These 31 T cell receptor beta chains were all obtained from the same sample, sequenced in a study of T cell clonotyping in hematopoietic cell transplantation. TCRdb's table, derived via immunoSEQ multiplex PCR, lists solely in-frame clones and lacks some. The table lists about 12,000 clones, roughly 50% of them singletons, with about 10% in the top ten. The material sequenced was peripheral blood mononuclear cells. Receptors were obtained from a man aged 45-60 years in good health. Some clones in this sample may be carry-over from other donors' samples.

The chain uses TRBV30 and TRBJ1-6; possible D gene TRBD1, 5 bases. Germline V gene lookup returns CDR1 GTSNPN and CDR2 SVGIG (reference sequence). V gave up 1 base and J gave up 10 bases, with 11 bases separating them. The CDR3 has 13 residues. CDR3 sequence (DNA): TGTGCCTGGAGTGAGGCGGGGGACTCACCCCTCCACTTT. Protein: CAWSEAGDSPLHF.

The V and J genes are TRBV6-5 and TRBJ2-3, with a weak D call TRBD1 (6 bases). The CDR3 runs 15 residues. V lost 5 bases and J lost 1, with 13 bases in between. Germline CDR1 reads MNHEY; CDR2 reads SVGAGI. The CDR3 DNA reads TGTGCCAGCAGTCTTTTGGCAGGGGGCACAGATACGCAGTATTTT. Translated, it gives CASSLLAGGTDTQYF.

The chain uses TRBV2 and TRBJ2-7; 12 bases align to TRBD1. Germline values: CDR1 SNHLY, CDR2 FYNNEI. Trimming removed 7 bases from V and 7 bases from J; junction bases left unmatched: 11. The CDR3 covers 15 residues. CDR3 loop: CASKEGTGGPREQYF. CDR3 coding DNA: TGTGCCAGCAAGGAGGGGACAGGGGGCCCCCGGGAGCAGTACTTC.

The CDR3 DNA is TGCGCCAGCAGCCCAGGAGATACGCAGTATTTT. Its protein is CASSPGDTQYF. The chain employs TRBV4-1 and TRBJ2-3, with D unclear. There are 11 residues in the CDR3. V was clipped by 4 bases and J by 5 bases, with 4 bases between them. Germline V gene lookup returns CDR1 MGHRA and CDR2 YSYEKL.

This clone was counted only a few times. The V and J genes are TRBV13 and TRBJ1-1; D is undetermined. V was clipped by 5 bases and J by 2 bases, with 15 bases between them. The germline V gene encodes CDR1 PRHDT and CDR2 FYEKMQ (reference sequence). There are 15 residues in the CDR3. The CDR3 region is CASSLIPRSNTEAFF. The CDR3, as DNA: TGTGCCAGCAGCCTTATACCCAGATCCAACACTGAAGCTTTCTTT.

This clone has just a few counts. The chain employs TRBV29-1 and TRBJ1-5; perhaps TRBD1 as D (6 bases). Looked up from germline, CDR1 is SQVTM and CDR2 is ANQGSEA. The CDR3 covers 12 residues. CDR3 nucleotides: TGCAGTATAACAGGGAGCTCTCAGCCCCAGCATTTT. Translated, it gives CSITGSSQPQHF.

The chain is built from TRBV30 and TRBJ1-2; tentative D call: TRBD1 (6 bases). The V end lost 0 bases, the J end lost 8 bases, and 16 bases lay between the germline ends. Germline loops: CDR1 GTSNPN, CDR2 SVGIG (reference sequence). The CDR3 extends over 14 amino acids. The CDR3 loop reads CAWSVGITGQGYTF. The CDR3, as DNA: TGTGCCTGGAGTGTAGGTATTACAGGGCAAGGCTACACCTTC.

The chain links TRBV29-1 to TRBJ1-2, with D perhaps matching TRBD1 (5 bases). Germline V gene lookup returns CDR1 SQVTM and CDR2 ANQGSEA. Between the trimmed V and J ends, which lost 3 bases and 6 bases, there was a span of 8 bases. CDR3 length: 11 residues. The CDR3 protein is CSVDRENGYTF. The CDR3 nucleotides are TGCAGCGTTGACAGGGAGAATGGCTACACCTTC.

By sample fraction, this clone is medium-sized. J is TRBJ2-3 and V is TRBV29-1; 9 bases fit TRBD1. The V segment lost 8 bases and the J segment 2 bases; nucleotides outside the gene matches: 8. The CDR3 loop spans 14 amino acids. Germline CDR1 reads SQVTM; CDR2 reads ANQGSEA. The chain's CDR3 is CSIEGQGYTDTQYF. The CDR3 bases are TGCAGCATCGAGGGACAGGGATACACAGATACGCAGTATTTT.

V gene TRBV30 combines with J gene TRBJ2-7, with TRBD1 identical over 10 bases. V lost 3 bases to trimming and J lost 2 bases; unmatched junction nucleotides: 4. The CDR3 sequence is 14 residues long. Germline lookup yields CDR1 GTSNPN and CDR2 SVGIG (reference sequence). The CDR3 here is CAWRRTGGAYEQYF. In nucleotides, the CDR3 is TGTGCCTGGAGGCGGACAGGGGGGGCCTACGAGCAGTACTTC.

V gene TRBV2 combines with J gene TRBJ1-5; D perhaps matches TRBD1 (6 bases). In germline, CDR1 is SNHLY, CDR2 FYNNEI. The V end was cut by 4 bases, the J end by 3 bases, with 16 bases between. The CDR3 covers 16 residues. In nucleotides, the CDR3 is TGTGCCAGCAGTGGTGTTCGGCACAGGGACAATCAGCCCCAGCATTTT. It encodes CASSGVRHRDNQPQHF.

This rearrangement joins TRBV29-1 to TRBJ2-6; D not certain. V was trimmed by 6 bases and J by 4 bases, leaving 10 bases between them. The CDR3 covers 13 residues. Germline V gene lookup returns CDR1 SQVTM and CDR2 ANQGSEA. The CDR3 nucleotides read TGCAGCGTCTCAGGAAGCGGGGCCAACGTCCTGACTTTC. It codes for CSVSGSGANVLTF.

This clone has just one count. The CDR3 loop reads CAWSVGGRETQYF. The CDR3 DNA follows: TGTGCCTGGAGTGTAGGCGGGAGAGAGACCCAGTACTTC. The V gene is TRBV30, the J gene TRBJ2-5; 7 positions match TRBD2. Germline loops: CDR1 GTSNPN, CDR2 SVGIG (reference sequence). Trimming at V came to 0 bases and at J to 4 bases, leaving 2 bases not matched to a gene. This CDR3 region has 13 residues.

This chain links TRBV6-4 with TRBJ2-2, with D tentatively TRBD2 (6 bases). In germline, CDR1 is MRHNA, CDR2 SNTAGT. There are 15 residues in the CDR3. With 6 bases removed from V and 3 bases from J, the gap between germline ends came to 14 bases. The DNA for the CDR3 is TGTGCCAGCAGCGTCGCGGGCGGGGACACCGGGGAGCTGTTTTTT. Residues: CASSVAGGDTGELFF.

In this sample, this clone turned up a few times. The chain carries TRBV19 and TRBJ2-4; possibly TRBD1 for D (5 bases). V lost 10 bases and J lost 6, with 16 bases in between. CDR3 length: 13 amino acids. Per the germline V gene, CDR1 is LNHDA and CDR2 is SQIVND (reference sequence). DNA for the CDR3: TGTGCCAATATAACAGGTTGCAGAAACATTCAGTACTTC. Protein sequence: CANITGCRNIQYF.

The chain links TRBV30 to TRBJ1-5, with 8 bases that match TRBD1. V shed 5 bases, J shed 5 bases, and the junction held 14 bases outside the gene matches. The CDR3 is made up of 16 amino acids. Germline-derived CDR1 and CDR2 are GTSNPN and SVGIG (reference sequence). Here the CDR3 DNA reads TGTGCCTGGCAACCCTATACAGGGGGTGGTGATCAGCCCCAGCATTTT. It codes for CAWQPYTGGGDQPQHF.

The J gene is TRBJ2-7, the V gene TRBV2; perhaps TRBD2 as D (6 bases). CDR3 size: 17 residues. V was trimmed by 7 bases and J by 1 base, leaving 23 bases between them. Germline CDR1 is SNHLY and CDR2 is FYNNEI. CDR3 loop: CASIRVLGGSRSYEQYF. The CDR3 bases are TGTGCCAGCATCCGAGTTCTTGGAGGGTCTCGGTCCTACGAGCAGTACTTC.

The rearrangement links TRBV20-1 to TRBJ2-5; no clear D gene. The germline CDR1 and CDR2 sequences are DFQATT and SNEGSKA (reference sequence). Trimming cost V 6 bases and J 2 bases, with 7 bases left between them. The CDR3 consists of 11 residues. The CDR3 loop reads CSATAQETQYF. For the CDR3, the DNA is TGCAGTGCCACGGCACAAGAGACCCAGTACTTC.

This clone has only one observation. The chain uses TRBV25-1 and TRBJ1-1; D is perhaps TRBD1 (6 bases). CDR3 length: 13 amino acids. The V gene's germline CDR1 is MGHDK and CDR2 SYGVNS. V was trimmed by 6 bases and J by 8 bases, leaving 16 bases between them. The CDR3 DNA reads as TGTGCCAGCAGGAAAGTTAGGGGGGTCGAAGCTTTCTTT. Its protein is CASRKVRGVEAFF. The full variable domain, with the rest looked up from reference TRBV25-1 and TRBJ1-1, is EADIYQTPRYLVIGTGKKITLECSQTMGHDKMYWYQQDPGMELHLIHYSYGVNSTEKGDLSSESTVSRIRTEHFPLTLESARPSHTSQYLCASRKVRGVEAFFGQGTRLTVV.

CDR3 nucleotide sequence: TGCAGCGTCAGGGGGCGAAATGAAAAACTGTTTTTT. As protein: CSVRGRNEKLFF. The chain links TRBV29-1 to TRBJ1-4; TRBD1 matches 8 bases. The ends lost 6 bases at V and 5 bases at J; junction bases unmatched: 2. Looked up from germline, CDR1 is SQVTM and CDR2 is ANQGSEA. This CDR3 has 12 residues. The whole variable domain, filled in from reference TRBV29-1 and TRBJ1-4, reads SAVISQKPSRDICQRGTSLTIQCQVDSQVTMMFWYRQQPGQSLTLIATANQGSEATYESGFVIDKFPISRPNLTFSTLTVSNMSPEDSSIYLCSVRGRNEKLFFGSGTQLSVL.

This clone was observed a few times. The CDR3 is CASSAGNTEAFF. The CDR3 DNA reads as TGTGCCAGCAGCGCCGGGAACACTGAAGCTTTCTTT. J is TRBJ1-1 and V is TRBV11-3, with unresolved D. The V end was cut by 5 bases, the J end by 1 base, with 5 bases between. Germline CDR1 SGHNT, CDR2 YENEEA. The CDR3 runs to 12 residues.

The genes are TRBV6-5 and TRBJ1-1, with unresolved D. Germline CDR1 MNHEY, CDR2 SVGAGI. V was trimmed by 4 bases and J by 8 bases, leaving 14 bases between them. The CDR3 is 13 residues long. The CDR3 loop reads CASSLNWNGEAFF. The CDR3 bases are TGTGCCAGCAGTTTGAATTGGAACGGCGAAGCTTTCTTT.

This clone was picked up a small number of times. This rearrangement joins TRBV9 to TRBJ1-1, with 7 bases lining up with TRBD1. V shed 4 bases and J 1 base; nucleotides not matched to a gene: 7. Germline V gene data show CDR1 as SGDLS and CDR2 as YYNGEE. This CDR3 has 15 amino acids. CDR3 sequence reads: CASSSGGTANTEAFF. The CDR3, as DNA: TGTGCCAGCAGCTCAGGGGGGACAGCGAACACTGAAGCTTTCTTT.

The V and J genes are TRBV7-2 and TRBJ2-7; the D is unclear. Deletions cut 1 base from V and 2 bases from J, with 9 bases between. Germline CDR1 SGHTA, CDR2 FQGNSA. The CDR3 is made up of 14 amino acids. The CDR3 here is CASSLVLSTYEQYF. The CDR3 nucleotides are TGTGCCAGCAGCTTAGTGCTCTCCACCTACGAGCAGTACTTC.

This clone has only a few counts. The CDR3 nucleotides are TGTGCCAGCAGTTTCATGGATTGGGGGCCCTATGGCTACACCTTC. This codes for CASSFMDWGPYGYTF. The gene calls are TRBV28 and TRBJ1-2; D is perhaps TRBD1 (6 bases). The CDR3 runs 15 residues. V was trimmed by 3 bases and J by 4 bases, leaving 15 bases between them. From germline, CDR1 is MDHEN and CDR2 SYDVKM.

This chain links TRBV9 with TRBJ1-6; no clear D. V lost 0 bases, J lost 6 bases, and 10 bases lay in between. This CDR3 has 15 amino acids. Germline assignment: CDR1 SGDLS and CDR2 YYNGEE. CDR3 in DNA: TGTGCCAGCAGCGTAGCTTGGACGGCTAATTCACCCCTCCACTTT. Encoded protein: CASSVAWTANSPLHF.

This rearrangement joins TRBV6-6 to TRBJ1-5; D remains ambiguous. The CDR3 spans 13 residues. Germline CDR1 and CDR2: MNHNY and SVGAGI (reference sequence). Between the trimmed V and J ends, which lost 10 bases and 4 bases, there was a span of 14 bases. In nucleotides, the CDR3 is TGTGCCACCACCCTGAGCCAGAATCAGCCCCAGCATTTT. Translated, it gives CATTLSQNQPQHF.

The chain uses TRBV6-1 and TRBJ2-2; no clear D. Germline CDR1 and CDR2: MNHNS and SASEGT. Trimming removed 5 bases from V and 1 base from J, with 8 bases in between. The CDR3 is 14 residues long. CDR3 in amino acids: CASSPDLNTGELFF. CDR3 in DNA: TGTGCCAGCAGTCCGGACCTGAACACCGGGGAGCTGTTTTTT.

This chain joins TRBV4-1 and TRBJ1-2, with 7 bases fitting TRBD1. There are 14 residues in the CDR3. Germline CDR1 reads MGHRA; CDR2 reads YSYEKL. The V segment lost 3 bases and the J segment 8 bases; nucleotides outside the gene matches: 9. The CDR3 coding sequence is TGCGCCAGCAGCCAGGGTCGACAGGGCGCGGGCTACACCTTC. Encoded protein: CASSQGRQGAGYTF.

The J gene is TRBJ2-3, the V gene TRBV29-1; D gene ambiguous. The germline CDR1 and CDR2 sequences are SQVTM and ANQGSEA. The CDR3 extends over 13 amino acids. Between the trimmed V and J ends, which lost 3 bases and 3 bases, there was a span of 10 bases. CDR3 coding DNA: TGCAGCGTTGACGTTGGCTCTACAGATACGCAGTATTTT. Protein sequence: CSVDVGSTDTQYF.

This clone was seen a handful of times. CDR3 sequence (DNA): TGTGCCAGCAGTGAAAGAGACTATGGCTACACCTTC. Translating it yields CASSERDYGYTF. The chain carries TRBV2 and TRBJ1-2, with unresolved D. Germline assignment: CDR1 SNHLY and CDR2 FYNNEI. This CDR3 is 12 amino acids long. The ends were cut back, 2 bases at V and 3 bases at J, with 4 bases in the middle.